A single sample is the source of the 24 T cell receptor beta chains below, sequenced in a study of T cell responses to AZD1222 COVID-19 vaccine. Sequencing was performed with immunoSEQ multiplex PCR; in TCRdb, only in-frame clones are kept and a portion is missing. The sample carries 120,000 or so clones, around 90% recorded once. The sample in question was peripheral blood, obtained on day 0 of AZD1222 vaccination. Receptor source: an adult in good health.

The genes are TRBV6-5 and TRBJ2-6, with unresolved D. This CDR3 region has 13 residues. Germline loops: CDR1 MNHEY, CDR2 SVGAGI. Trimming removed 6 bases from V and 0 bases from J, with 3 bases in between. This CDR3 is CASRFSGANVLTF. CDR3 DNA sequence: TGTGCCAGCAGGTTCTCTGGGGCCAACGTCCTGACTTTC.

CDR3 nucleotides: TGTGCCAGCAGTCTGACAGGAACTAATGAAAAACTGTTTTTT. Translating it yields CASSLTGTNEKLFF. This chain links TRBV6-5 with TRBJ1-4; tentative D call: TRBD1 (6 bases). The germline gives CDR1 MNHEY, CDR2 SVGAGI. The CDR3 is 14 amino acids. Trimming took off 5 bases at V and 1 base at J, with 8 bases between the two ends.

The rearrangement uses TRBV3-1 (or the pseudogene TRBV3-2) and TRBJ2-2; 14 bases agree with TRBD2. The CDR3 covers 18 residues. The germline V gene has CDR1 LGHDT and CDR2 YNNKEL (reference sequence). The V gene end was trimmed by 3 bases and the J gene end by 5 bases; junction bases not matched to a gene: 8. CDR3 nucleotides: TGTGCCAGCAGCCATCCGGGACTAGCGGGGGAAGGTACCGGGGAGCTGTTTTTT. Translated, it gives CASSHPGLAGEGTGELFF.

The chain links TRBV7-3 to TRBJ1-4; 8 bases are shared with TRBD1. J gave up 8 bases and V 1 base, and 9 bases lay outside the gene matches. CDR1 and CDR2 from the germline V gene are SGHTA and FQGTGA. The CDR3 has 16 residues. DNA of the CDR3: TGTGCCAGCAGCTTAAGGGGCGGCAGGGGGCAAGAAAAACTGTTTTTT. It is translated as CASSLRGGRGQEKLFF.

This chain uses TRBV7-2 with TRBJ1-4; 11 bases fit TRBD1. The germline V gene has CDR1 SGHTA and CDR2 FQGNSA. The length of the CDR3 is 15 residues. Losses at the gene ends were 1 base for V and 9 bases for J; bases not matched to a gene: 4. CDR3 region: CASSLGGQGAQKLFF. In nucleotides, the CDR3 is TGTGCCAGCAGCTTAGGCGGACAGGGGGCGCAAAAACTGTTTTTT.

Only one count was recorded for this clone. The J gene is TRBJ2-1, the V gene TRBV7-9; D not resolved. The germline V gene has CDR1 SEHNR and CDR2 FQNEAQ (reference sequence). V lost 6 bases and J lost 8, with 14 bases in between. The CDR3 length is 13 residues. DNA of the CDR3: TGTGCCAGCAGTCCTACCCCCCCGGATGAGCAGTTCTTC. Amino acids: CASSPTPPDEQFF.

The rearrangement uses TRBV6-2 or TRBV6-3 and TRBJ2-3; 10 positions agree with TRBD2. Looked up from germline, CDR1 is MNHEY and CDR2 is SVGEGT. CDR3 length: 15 residues. V lost 4 bases and J lost 4; bases outside the gene matches: 5. The CDR3 spells CASSFSGGTPDTQYF. CDR3 nucleotide sequence: TGTGCCAGCAGTTTTAGCGGGGGGACGCCAGATACGCAGTATTTT.

The genes are TRBV2 and TRBJ1-3, with a weak D call TRBD1 (5 bases). Trimming pared 7 bases from V and 3 bases from J, leaving 16 bases between. CDR3 length: 15 residues. Germline values: CDR1 SNHLY, CDR2 FYNNEI. CDR3 protein: CASKPSGGFGNTIYF. CDR3 nucleotides: TGTGCCAGCAAACCTTCGGGGGGGTTTGGAAACACCATATATTTT.

The rearrangement links TRBV6-5 to TRBJ2-3, with 8 bases that match TRBD1. Germline CDR1 and CDR2: MNHEY and SVGAGI. J was trimmed by 6 bases and V by 6 bases; bases with no gene match: 8. There are 14 residues in the CDR3. DNA for the CDR3: TGTGCCAGCAGCAACCGCCGGGACAGGGATACGCAGTATTTT. Its translation is CASSNRRDRDTQYF.

This rearrangement joins TRBV5-1 to TRBJ1-1, with D hard to call. V was trimmed by 4 bases and J by 0 bases, leaving 22 bases between them. This CDR3 is 18 amino acids long. Germline CDR1 and CDR2: SGHRS and YFSETQ. Here the CDR3 DNA reads TGCGCCAGCAGCGGCAGCTCGGGGAGGCTGGGAGTGAACACTGAAGCTTTCTTT. This encodes CASSGSSGRLGVNTEAFF. Full variable domain (outside the CDR3, taken from reference TRBV5-1 and TRBJ1-1): KAGVTQTPRYLIKTRGQQVTLSCSPISGHRSVSWYQQTPGQGLQFLFEYFSETQRNKGNFPGRFSGRQFSNSRSEMNVSTLELGDSALYLCASSGSSGRLGVNTEAFFGQGTRLTVV.

The chain recombines TRBV2 with TRBJ1-5; no definite D call. V was trimmed by 1 base and J by 6 bases, leaving 13 bases between them. This CDR3 has 15 amino acids. CDR1 SNHLY and CDR2 FYNNEI come from the germline V gene. CDR3 sequence reads: CASSEVWEGSQPQHF. The CDR3 nucleotides are TGTGCCAGCAGTGAAGTCTGGGAAGGGAGTCAGCCCCAGCATTTT. Complete variable domain (other parts from reference TRBV2 and TRBJ1-5): EPEVTQTPSHQVTQMGQEVILRCVPISNHLYFYWYRQILGQKVEFLVSFYNNEISEKSEIFDDQFSVERPDGSNFTLKIRSTKLEDSAMYFCASSEVWEGSQPQHFGDGTRLSIL.

This chain uses TRBV5-8 with TRBJ1-2, with 7 bases lining up with TRBD1. The CDR3 consists of 14 residues. After removal of 4 bases from V and 0 bases from J, the junction contained 3 bases not matched to a gene. CDR1 is SGHTS, CDR2 YDEGEE, per germline. CDR3 amino acids: CASSRTGANYGYTF. CDR3 sequence (DNA): TGTGCCAGCAGCCGTACAGGGGCTAACTATGGCTACACCTTC. Together with reference TRBV5-8 and TRBJ1-2, the CDR3 gives the full variable domain: EAGVTQSPTHLIKTRGQQATLRCSPISGHTSVYWYQQALGLGLQFLLWYDEGEERNRGNFPPRFSGRQFPNYSSELNVNALELEDSALYLCASSRTGANYGYTFGSGTRLTVV.

This clone appeared a single time. The chain combines TRBV27 with TRBJ2-3; 10 nucleotides agree with TRBD1. This CDR3 has 16 residues. After removal of 6 bases from V and 3 bases from J, the junction contained 9 bases not matched to a gene. From germline, CDR1 is MNHEY and CDR2 SMNVEV (reference sequence). DNA of the CDR3: TGTGCCAGCAGCACGCTAGGACAGGGGGTGACAGATACGCAGTATTTT. Translated, it gives CASSTLGQGVTDTQYF.

The gene calls are TRBV25-1 and TRBJ1-2; TRBD1 matches 7 bases. The CDR3 runs to 14 residues. After removal of 1 base from V and 4 bases from J, the junction contained 3 bases not matched to a gene. Germline V gene data show CDR1 as MGHDK and CDR2 as SYGVNS. The CDR3 sequence: CASSEWGDSYGYTF. In DNA form, the CDR3 reads TGTGCCAGCAGTGAATGGGGGGACAGCTATGGCTACACCTTC.

V and J are TRBV25-1 and TRBJ2-7; TRBD2 agrees at 7 bases. Germline V gene data show CDR1 as MGHDK and CDR2 as SYGVNS. The CDR3 loop spans 16 amino acids. V was clipped by 1 base and J by 4 bases; unmatched bases: 10. The chain's CDR3 is CASSELSVAGVYEQYF. Written as DNA, the CDR3 is TGTGCCAGCAGTGAATTATCTGTGGCGGGAGTTTACGAGCAGTACTTC.

The genes are TRBV19 and TRBJ1-5; a weak D match, TRBD1 (6 bases). The germline V gene has CDR1 LNHDA and CDR2 SQIVND (reference sequence). Trimming took off 6 bases at V and 6 bases at J, with 15 bases between the two ends. The CDR3 is 14 amino acids. The CDR3 region is CASRARGERQPQHF. The CDR3 DNA is TGTGCCAGTAGGGCGAGGGGGGAACGTCAGCCCCAGCATTTT.

The chain has TRBV27 and TRBJ1-2, with 10 bases identical to TRBD1. Losses at the gene ends were 4 bases for V and 4 bases for J; bases not matched to a gene: 21. This CDR3 comprises 20 residues. The germline CDR1 and CDR2 sequences are MNHEY and SMNVEV (reference sequence). The CDR3 spells CASSSSYRPGTGDGLYGYTF. The CDR3 nucleotides read TGTGCCAGCAGTTCCTCATACCGTCCCGGGACAGGGGATGGGCTCTATGGCTACACCTTC.

This clone was found a few times. The CDR3 spells CASSLFGASPGNTIYF. The CDR3 DNA reads as TGTGCCAGCAGTTTATTTGGCGCCTCCCCTGGAAACACCATATATTTT. V is TRBV27 and J is TRBJ1-3; D ambiguous. Germline loops: CDR1 MNHEY, CDR2 SMNVEV (reference sequence). This CDR3 comprises 16 residues. Trimming removed 1 base at V and 2 bases at J, with 12 bases between.

V gene TRBV2 combines with J gene TRBJ1-5; 9 bases fit TRBD1. V lost 6 bases, J lost 7 bases, and 7 bases stayed unmatched. The CDR3 spans 14 residues. Germline V lookup: CDR1 SNHLY, CDR2 FYNNEI. The CDR3 protein is CASSLGQGVQPQHF. DNA of the CDR3: TGTGCCAGCAGCCTGGGACAGGGCGTGCAGCCCCAGCATTTT.

J is TRBJ1-4 and V is TRBV2; perhaps TRBD1 as D (5 bases). Trimming pared 4 bases from V and 5 bases from J, leaving 17 bases between. Germline V gene sequence: CDR1 SNHLY, CDR2 FYNNEI. This CDR3 has 16 amino acids. The CDR3 loop is CASSGTPGGANEKLFF. CDR3 nucleotides: TGTGCCAGCAGTGGGACCCCCGGGGGTGCAAATGAAAAACTGTTTTTT.

The V and J genes are TRBV11-1 and TRBJ2-1, with 14 bases aligning to TRBD2. Germline V gives CDR1 SGHAT, CDR2 FQDESV (reference sequence). The CDR3 is 15 amino acids. Trimming cost V 5 bases and J 8 bases; bases outside gene matches: 5. The DNA for the CDR3 is TGTGCCAGCAGCCTAGGACTAGCGGGAGGATATGAGCAGTTCTTC. Amino acid sequence: CASSLGLAGGYEQFF.

This chain joins TRBV18 and TRBJ1-5; the D gene is possibly TRBD1 (6 bases). Germline V gene lookup returns CDR1 KGHSH and CDR2 LQKENI. There are 16 residues in the CDR3. V was shortened by 2 bases and J by 3 bases, with 14 bases between the two germline ends. DNA for the CDR3: TGTGCCAGCTCACCAACGGGGGCGGGGGTCAATCAGCCCCAGCATTTT. It is translated as CASSPTGAGVNQPQHF.

In this sample, this clone turned up once. This sequence joins TRBV6-5 and TRBJ1-4; the D gene is possibly TRBD1 (5 bases). The V end lost 4 bases, the J end lost 0 bases, and 9 bases lay between the germline ends. Germline V gene sequence: CDR1 MNHEY, CDR2 SVGAGI. The CDR3 sequence is 15 residues long. CDR3 loop: CASSSTGATNEKLFF. The CDR3, as DNA: TGTGCCAGCAGTTCCACAGGTGCAACTAATGAAAAACTGTTTTTT.

The chain recombines TRBV5-1 with TRBJ2-1; possibly TRBD2 for D (6 bases). V gave up 3 bases and J gave up 6 bases, with 16 bases separating them. CDR1 and CDR2 from the germline V gene are SGHRS and YFSETQ. The CDR3 runs to 15 residues. CDR3 in amino acids: CASSSNGGRGNEQFF. The CDR3 DNA is TGCGCCAGCAGCTCGAACGGGGGACGAGGCAATGAGCAGTTCTTC.